The rows below give T cell receptor beta chains drawn from one sample of a study of cytomegalovirus exposure and HLA in healthy donors. Assay used: immunoSEQ multiplex PCR; TCRdb lists only in-frame clones, some missing. The sample has fewer than 150,000 clones, about 80% seen once. Specimen: PBMCs. The receptors originated from a woman aged 30 to 39 in good health and CMV-seropositive. Each CDR3 is given with its conserved first and last residue. Only part of the rows carry a size: once, few, many, or a class if the clone is expanded.

clone_size	j_call	v_call	cdr3_aa
.	TRBJ2-1	TRBV13	CASRHLNNEQFF
.	TRBJ2-1	TRBV7-6	CASSLSGNPYNEQFF
.	TRBJ1-2	TRBV15	CATSRGRQGHYTF
.	TRBJ1-1	TRBV19	CASTRQGGTEAFF
.	TRBJ2-2	TRBV19	CASSTSGGAVGELFF
.	TRBJ1-5	TRBV19	CASSLPGQVQPQHF
few	TRBJ1-2	TRBV27	CASSYGEGAYGYTF
.	TRBJ2-1	TRBV2	CASSDRQGSNEQFF
.	TRBJ2-7	TRBV19	CASSAGTGAYEQYF
.	TRBJ2-2	TRBV5-1	CASSSVVSTTGELFF
.	TRBJ1-3	TRBV7-9	CSSGQPGNTIYF
few	TRBJ2-1	TRBV7-9	CASSPPSGPYNEQFF
.	TRBJ2-7	TRBV29-1	CSVEDGYYYEQYF
.	TRBJ2-7	TRBV10-3	CAISEFGEAYEQYF
.	TRBJ2-3	TRBV10-3	CAISESRTELSTDTQYF
once	TRBJ2-7	TRBV4-2	CASSQDSVAGGDEQYF
.	TRBJ2-6	TRBV29-1	CSVEQGILRSGANVLTF
.	TRBJ2-7	TRBV2	CASSETPSPGYEQYF
.	TRBJ1-1	TRBV5-1	CASSPGGNTEAFF
.	TRBJ1-1	TRBV2	CASSGSRGTGTQSFF
.	TRBJ1-5	TRBV5-4	CASSWGGFKQPQHF
.	TRBJ2-1	TRBV6-5	CASSLRGLAGAPFF
.	TRBJ2-7	TRBV27	CASSSQGQAGQYF
.	TRBJ2-3	TRBV4-1	CASSQQIRTDTQYF
few	TRBJ1-2	TRBV5-1	CASSLKGGQETYGYTF
.	TRBJ2-2	TRBV7-9	CASSSAVLAEPNTGELFF
few	TRBJ1-1	TRBV18	CASSLTGDRTEAFF
.	TRBJ2-5	TRBV7-9	CASSLALADQETQYF
.	TRBJ1-3	TRBV4-1	CASSQQSGAGNTIYF
.	TRBJ1-3	TRBV18	CASSPIRQDFSGNTIYF
.	TRBJ2-6	TRBV4-1	CASSLRTPPAGANVLTF
.	TRBJ2-5	TRBV2	CASSVIYQETQYF
.	TRBJ2-2	TRBV27	CASSLSVTLGELFF
few	TRBJ1-2	TRBV2	CASSGQAYGYTF
once	TRBJ2-7	TRBV11-3	CASSSRGFTVGEQYF
few	TRBJ2-4	TRBV5-4	CASSPFGGENIQYF
few	TRBJ1-1	TRBV19	CASSHYDRDREGEAFF
.	TRBJ1-1	TRBV19	CASRGAEAFF
few	TRBJ2-7	TRBV25-1	CASTGQEHAMDEQYF
.	TRBJ2-2	TRBV6-5	CASSQFLRFTGELFF
.	TRBJ2-5	TRBV28	CASSWSGRIETQYF
few	TRBJ1-1	TRBV6-5	CASSYSGTGVAEAFF
once	TRBJ2-3	TRBV29-1	CSVESEASTDTQYF
few	TRBJ1-4	TRBV9	CASSTTGTGREKLFF
.	TRBJ1-4	TRBV27	CASSLWGTNEKLFF
.	TRBJ1-4	TRBV19	CASSIRRKQGLNEKLFF